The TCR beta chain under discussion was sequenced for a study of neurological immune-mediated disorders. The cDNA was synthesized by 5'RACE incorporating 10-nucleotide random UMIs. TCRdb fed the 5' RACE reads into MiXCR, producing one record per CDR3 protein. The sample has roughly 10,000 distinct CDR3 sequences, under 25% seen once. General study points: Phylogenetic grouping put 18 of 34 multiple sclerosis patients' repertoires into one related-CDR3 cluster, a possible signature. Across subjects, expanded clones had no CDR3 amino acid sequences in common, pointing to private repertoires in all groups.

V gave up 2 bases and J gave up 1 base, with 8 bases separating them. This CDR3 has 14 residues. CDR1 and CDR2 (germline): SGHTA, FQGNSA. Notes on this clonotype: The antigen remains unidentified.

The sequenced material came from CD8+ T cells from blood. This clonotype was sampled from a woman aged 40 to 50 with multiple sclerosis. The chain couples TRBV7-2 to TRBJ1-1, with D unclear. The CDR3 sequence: CASSLLSRNTEAFF. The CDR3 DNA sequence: TGTGCCAGCAGCTTATTGTCCAGGAACACTGAAGCTTTCTTT.